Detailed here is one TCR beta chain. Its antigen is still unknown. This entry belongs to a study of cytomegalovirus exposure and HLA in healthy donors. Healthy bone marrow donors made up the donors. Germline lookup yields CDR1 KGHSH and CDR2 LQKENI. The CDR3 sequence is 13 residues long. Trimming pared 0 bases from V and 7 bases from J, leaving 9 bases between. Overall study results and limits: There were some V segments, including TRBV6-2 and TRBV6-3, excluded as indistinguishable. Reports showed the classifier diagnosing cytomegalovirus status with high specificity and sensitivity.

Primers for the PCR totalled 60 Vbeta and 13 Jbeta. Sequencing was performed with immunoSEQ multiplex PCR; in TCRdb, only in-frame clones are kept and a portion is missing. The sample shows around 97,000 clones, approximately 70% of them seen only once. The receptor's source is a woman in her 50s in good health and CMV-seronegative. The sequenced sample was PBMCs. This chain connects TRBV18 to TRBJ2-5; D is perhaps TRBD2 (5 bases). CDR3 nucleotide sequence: TGTGCCAGCTCACCACCGGCGGCGGGGACCCAGTACTTC. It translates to CASSPPAAGTQYF. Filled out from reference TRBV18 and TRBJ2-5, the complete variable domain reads NAGVMQNPRHLVRRRGQEARLRCSPMKGHSHVYWYRQLPEEGLKFMVYLQKENIIDESGMPKERFSAEFPKEGPSILRIQQVVRGDSAAYFCASSPPAAGTQYFGPGTRLLVL.